This section outlines one TCR beta chain sequence together with its context. Its antigen remains unidentified. Measured with immunoSEQ multiplex PCR; TCRdb has only the in-frame clones, and not every one. The table has under 150,000 clones, approximately 91% seen once. Germline-derived CDR1 and CDR2 are SQVTM and ANQGSEA. V gave up 1 base and J gave up 3 bases, with 9 bases separating them. The CDR3 is 13 amino acids. The entry originates in a study of T cell responses to AZD1222 COVID-19 vaccine. Second-dose schedules of about 4 or about 12 weeks were combined. Findings and limits, study-wide: Vaccine-associated CD4 TCRs spanned spike, dominant at 160-218 and 743-854. Elevations in Spike-specific TCR breadth and depth followed administration of two AZD1222 doses. Donors were chiefly white British, with a greater number of females, and clonal diversity was perhaps underestimated.

The input for sequencing was peripheral blood, taken 28 days after the second AZD1222 dose. The chain is built from TRBV29-1 and TRBJ1-1; maybe TRBD1 (5 bases). The sequence came from an adult who received the AZD1222 COVID-19 vaccine. CDR3 in DNA: TGCAGCGTTGAAGGGGGCTGGGACACTGAAGCTTTCTTT. It is translated as CSVEGGWDTEAFF.